This entry is about one T cell receptor beta chain. Then a second PCR, running roughly 7 to 11 cycles, was carried out with a sample-barcoded 5' primer and a J-beta primer mix. Each CDR3 protein gets one entry after TCRdb re-called the 5' RACE reads with MiXCR. The table shows more than 650,000 distinct CDR3 sequences, with 22% occurring only once. This entry is derived from a study of blood T cells in healthy people across ages. CDR1 is ENHRY and CDR2 is SYGVKD in the germline V gene. This CDR3 is built from 13 residues. The chain has TRBV10-3 and TRBJ2-1; D is undetermined. The end of the DNA is better explained by TRBJ2-5, so the J call may be wrong. The clonotype was recovered from a man aged 70-80 years in good health. Specimen: blood. The CDR3 DNA is TGTGCCTCCGCCCGATTTGCTCAAGAGACCCAGTACTTC. Translated, it gives CASARFAQETQYF.